This T cell receptor beta chain was captured in a study of radiotherapy plus CTLA-4 blockade in lung cancer. Study results and caveats: Together with interferon-beta, which increased in serum after radiation, early dynamic changes in blood T cell clones were reportedly the best predictors of response.

To note about this clone: Its matching antigen is unknown.

The table came from immunoSEQ multiplex PCR; TCRdb's copy has only in-frame clones and leaves some out. The table has about 59,000 clones, 70% to 80% seen once. The CDR3 spans 17 residues. J was trimmed by 1 base and V by 4 bases; bases with no gene match: 4. Per germline, CDR1 LNHDA and CDR2 SQIVND (reference sequence). The TCR sequence derives from a human donor with non-small cell lung cancer who had a complete response to radiotherapy plus ipilimumab. The chain links TRBV19 to TRBJ2-1; 13 bases line up with TRBD2. This specimen was peripheral blood, taken from a patient treated with radiotherapy plus ipilimumab. CDR3: CASSRTSGSASYNEQFF. The DNA for the CDR3 is TGTGCCAGTAGTAGGACTAGCGGGAGCGCGTCCTACAATGAGCAGTTCTTC.